The 7 T cell receptor beta chains presented below share a single source sample, sequenced in a study of identical twins. TCRdb passed the 5' RACE reads through MiXCR, listing each CDR3 protein once. The table shows 150,000 or so distinct CDR3 sequences, with 3% to 4% occurring only once. Material for sequencing was memory T cells sorted from blood. The source is a man between 18 and 35 years old in good health.

The chain has TRBV24-1 and TRBJ2-1, with D possibly being TRBD2 (5 bases). The CDR3 spans 16 residues. The V gene lost 3 bases and the J gene lost 7 bases, with 18 bases spanning the gap. The germline gives CDR1 KGHDR, CDR2 SFDVKD. In nucleotides, the CDR3 is TGTGCCACCAGTGATGCCCTTCCGGGGTCTGGGAATGAGCAGTTCTTC. Protein sequence: CATSDALPGSGNEQFF.

The CDR3 here is CSARDPRGSETQYF. CDR3 sequence (DNA): TGCAGTGCTAGAGATCCCAGGGGGTCGGAGACCCAGTACTTC. The chain has TRBV20-1 and TRBJ2-5; 7 bases map to TRBD1. Trimming took 0 bases from V and 5 from J; bases not matched to a gene: 6. CDR3 length: 14 residues. Germline assignment: CDR1 DFQATT and CDR2 SNEGSKA (reference sequence).

Many counts were recorded for this clonotype. This rearrangement joins TRBV28 to TRBJ1-1; D gene ambiguous. The CDR3 runs 13 residues. The germline V gene has CDR1 MDHEN and CDR2 SYDVKM. Trimming took off 4 bases at V and 4 bases at J, with 10 bases between the two ends. DNA for the CDR3: TGTGCCAGCAGTTCCCCGGGAACCACTGAAGCTTTCTTT. Translating it yields CASSSPGTTEAFF.

This clonotype was recorded at least ten times. The CDR3 DNA reads as TGTGCCAGCTCGAGGGGTAGCGAGCCCTACGAGCAGTACTTC. This sequence encodes CASSRGSEPYEQYF. This chain links TRBV28 with TRBJ2-7; D possibly matches TRBD1 or TRBD2 (5 bases each). Germline V lookup: CDR1 MDHEN, CDR2 SYDVKM. V lost 8 bases and J lost 2, with 16 bases in between. This CDR3 comprises 14 residues.

There are many counts of this clonotype. The chain carries TRBV21-1 and TRBJ2-2. TRBV21-1 is given as a pseudogene. The CDR3 consists of 14 residues. The CDR3 bases are TGTGCCAGCAGCAAAAGAGCGGACACCGGGGAGCTGTTTTTT. Its translation: CASSKRADTGELFF.

At least ten counts were recorded for this clonotype. The gene calls are TRBV6-1 and TRBJ1-5; possibly TRBD1 for D (6 bases). This CDR3 spans 14 amino acids. V dropped 5 bases and J dropped 3 bases, with 11 bases sitting between them. Germline V lookup: CDR1 MNHNS, CDR2 SASEGT. The chain's CDR3 is CASSRQANNQPQHF. The CDR3 DNA reads as TGTGCCAGCAGTAGACAGGCGAACAATCAGCCCCAGCATTTT.

This clonotype was counted ten times or more. The chain employs TRBV4-2 and TRBJ2-7; 7 positions match TRBD1. This CDR3 has 15 amino acids. The V gene end was trimmed by 1 base and the J gene end by 4 bases; junction bases not matched to a gene: 7. Germline-derived CDR1 and CDR2 are LGHNA and YNFKEQ. The CDR3 sequence is CASSQVEGGRYEQYF. CDR3 in DNA: TGTGCCAGCAGCCAAGTTGAAGGGGGCCGTTACGAGCAGTACTTC.